The sequence of this TCR beta chain was determined in a study of T cell repertoires in cytomegalovirus infection (dated by TCRdb to between 2018 and 2020). Looking at the study overall: Donor HLA type was relevant to the analysis, as public TCR beta signatures indicated carriage of CMV infection together with the matching HLA type. Study-level results and caveats: The ex vivo response was dominated by HLA-C-restricted CMV-specific TCR beta clonotypes, which also provided the single most frequent clonotype in two of eight donors. Cumulative frequency of public TCR beta family members discriminated carriers of CMV infection plus the relevant HLA type in this cohort and an independent 352-donor cohort.

Comments on this clonotype: Its antigen is not yet known. No qualities accompany the bases; no much larger clone lies one base away.

TCRdb names Illumina HiSeq 1500 as the instrument used. The public reads were reprocessed in TCRdb via fastp at Q25 and MiXCR, keeping in-frame beta chains. Rows with a matching CDR3 protein are joined into one entry that keeps the most common DNA and genes. A total of under 800,000 distinct CDR3 sequences appear in this sample, approximately 24% of them only once. Roughly 8% of the sample goes to the ten largest clones. V is shortened by 1 base, J by 1 base, and the region joining them spans 11 bases. From the cysteine through the valine, the CDR3 covers 15 amino acids. The retained sequence is limited to the CDR3, 45 bases, with the frame set at the first base. CDR1 and CDR2, looked up from the germline V gene (reference sequence), are SEHNR and FQNEAQ.

The TCR comes from a human donor in good health (CMV status not recorded). Some clones in this sample may be carry-over from other donors' samples. The rearrangement joined TRBV7-9 to TRBJ2-7; matching of 5 bases hints at TRBD1 as the D gene. Sequenced: CD8+ T cells from PBMCs. The CDR3 sequence is CASSLESQGSYEQYV. The nucleotides read TGTGCCAGCAGCTTAGAGTCCCAGGGATCCTACGAGCAGTACGTC.